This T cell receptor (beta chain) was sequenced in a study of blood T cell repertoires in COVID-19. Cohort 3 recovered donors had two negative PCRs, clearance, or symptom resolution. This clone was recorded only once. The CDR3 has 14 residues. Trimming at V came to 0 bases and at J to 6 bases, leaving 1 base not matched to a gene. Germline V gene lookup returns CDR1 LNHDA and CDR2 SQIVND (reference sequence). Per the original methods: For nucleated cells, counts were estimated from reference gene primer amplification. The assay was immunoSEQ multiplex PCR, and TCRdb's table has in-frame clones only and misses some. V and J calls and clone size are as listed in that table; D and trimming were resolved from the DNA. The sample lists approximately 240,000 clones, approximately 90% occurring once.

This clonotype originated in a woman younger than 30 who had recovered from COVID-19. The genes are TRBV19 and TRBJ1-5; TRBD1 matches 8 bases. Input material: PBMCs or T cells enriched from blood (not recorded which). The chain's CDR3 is CASSIDDRGQPQHF. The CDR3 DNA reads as TGTGCCAGTAGTATAGACGACAGGGGTCAGCCCCAGCATTTT. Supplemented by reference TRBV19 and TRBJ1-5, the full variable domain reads DGGITQSPKYLFRKEGQNVTLSCEQNLNHDAMYWYRQDPGQGLRLIYYSQIVNDFQKGDIAEGYSVSREKKESFPLTVTSAQKNPTAFYLCASSIDDRGQPQHFGDGTRLSIL.